This T cell receptor (beta chain) was documented in a study of cytomegalovirus exposure and HLA in healthy donors. Study-wide findings and caveats: Testing in vitro showed a few CMV-associated chains specific for CMV antigens. Among TCR beta chains of equal frequency, HLA-associated ones were more clonally expanded in a later analysis. Data from an earlier analysis indicated that most TCR beta V segments were productive either about 87% or about 30% of the time. Cytomegalovirus status was reportedly diagnosed by the classifier with high specificity and sensitivity.

This clone was seen a few times. Antigen specificity is unknown. The PCR contained 60 Vbeta and 13 Jbeta primers. Clones were sequenced by immunoSEQ multiplex PCR, and TCRdb holds only the in-frame ones, with some missing. The profile covers about 130,000 clones, with around 8.5% appearing a single time and under 7% taken by the ten largest. The sequence was collected from a man in his forties in good health and CMV-seronegative. Sequencing was carried out using PBMCs.

The CDR3, as DNA: TGCGCCAGCAGCATACAGGGGCCGCGCACAGATACGCAGTATTTT. Translated, it gives CASSIQGPRTDTQYF. The chain employs TRBV5-1 and TRBJ2-3; 7 bases line up with TRBD1. The germline V gene encodes CDR1 SGHRS and CDR2 YFSETQ. This CDR3 is built from 15 residues. Trimming at V came to 4 bases and at J to 1 base, leaving 6 bases not matched to a gene.